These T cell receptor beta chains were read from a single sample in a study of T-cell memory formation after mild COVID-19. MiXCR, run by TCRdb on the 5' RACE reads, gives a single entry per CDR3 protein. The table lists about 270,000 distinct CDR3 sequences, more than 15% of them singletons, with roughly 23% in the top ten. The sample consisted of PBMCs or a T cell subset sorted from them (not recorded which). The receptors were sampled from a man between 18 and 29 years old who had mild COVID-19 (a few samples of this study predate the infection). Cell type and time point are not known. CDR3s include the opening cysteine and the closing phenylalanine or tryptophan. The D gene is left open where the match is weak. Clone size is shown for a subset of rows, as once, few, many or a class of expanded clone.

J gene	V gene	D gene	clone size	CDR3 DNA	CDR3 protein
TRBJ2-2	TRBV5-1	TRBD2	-	TGCGCCAGCAGCTCGAAACTAGCGGGGAGACCGAACACCGGGGAGCTGTTTTTT	CASSSKLAGRPNTGELFF
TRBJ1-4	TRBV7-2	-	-	TGTGCCAGCAGCCCGGGAAGGCGTAATGAAAAACTGTTTTTT	CASSPGRRNEKLFF
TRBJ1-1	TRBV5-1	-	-	TGCGCCAGCAGCTTCACGTCCCAGACAGGACGCACTGAAGCTTTCTTT	CASSFTSQTGRTEAFF
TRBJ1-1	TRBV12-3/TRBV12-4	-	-	TGTGCCAGCAGTTTAGCGCGGCGGGTACGGTGGACTGAAGCTTTCTTT	CASSLARRVRWTEAFF
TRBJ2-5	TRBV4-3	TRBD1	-	TGCGCCAGCAGCCAAGATCCCGGCAGGGGGCCGGTGGAGACCCAGTACTTC	CASSQDPGRGPVETQYF
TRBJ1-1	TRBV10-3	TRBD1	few	TGTGCCACCCACGACAGGGGAAGAGCTGAAGCTTTCTTT	CATHDRGRAEAFF
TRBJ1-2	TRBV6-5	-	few	TGTGCCAGCACCGACGATTTTCGCGATGGCTACACCTTC	CASTDDFRDGYTF
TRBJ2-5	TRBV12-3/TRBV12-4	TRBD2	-	TGTGCCAGCAGAGATACTAGCGGGGGGGCCAGAGAGACCCAGTACTTC	CASRDTSGGARETQYF
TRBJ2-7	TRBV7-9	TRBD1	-	TGTGCCAGCAGCCTAGACAGGGGAGCAGGGCAGTACTTC	CASSLDRGAGQYF
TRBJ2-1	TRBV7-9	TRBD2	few	TGTGCCAGCAGCTTACTAGCGGGGACCTACAATGAGCAGTTCTTC	CASSLLAGTYNEQFF
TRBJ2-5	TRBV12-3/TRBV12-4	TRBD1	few	TGTGCCAGCAGCCCAGGGGGCTACCAAGAGACCCAGTACTTC	CASSPGGYQETQYF
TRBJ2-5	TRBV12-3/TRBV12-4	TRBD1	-	TGTGCCAGCAGCTCGGACAGGGAAGGAGAGACCCAGTACTTC	CASSSDREGETQYF
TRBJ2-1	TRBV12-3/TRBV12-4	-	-	TGTGCCAGCAGAACATCAGGGGGGAATGAGCAGTTCTTC	CASRTSGGNEQFF
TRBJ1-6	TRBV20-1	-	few	TGCAGTGCTTTTACCCCTTGGGACTCACCCCTCCACTTT	CSAFTPWDSPLHF
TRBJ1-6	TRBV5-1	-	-	TGCGCCAGCAGCTTGGGTTCAGGTGCGAATTCACCCCTCCACTTT	CASSLGSGANSPLHF
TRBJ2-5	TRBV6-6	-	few	TGTGCCAGCAGTTGGCGGCGAGGGGGAGAGACCCAGTACTTC	CASSWRRGGETQYF
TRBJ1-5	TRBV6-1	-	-	TGTGCCAGCAGTGAGTTGCCGGGCTATCAGCCCCAGCATTTT	CASSELPGYQPQHF
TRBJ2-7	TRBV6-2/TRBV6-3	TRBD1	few	TGTGCCAGCAGTTACGACCGGGACAGGGGGCGACGGCTAAACGAGCAGTACTTC	CASSYDRDRGRRLNEQYF
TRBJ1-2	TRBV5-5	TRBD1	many	TGTGCCAGCAATGACGGGACAGGGGGTTTCGGCTACACCTTC	CASNDGTGGFGYTF
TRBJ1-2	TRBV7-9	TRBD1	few	TGTGCCAGCAGCTACCCGGACAGGGGCGACTATGGCTACACCTTC	CASSYPDRGDYGYTF
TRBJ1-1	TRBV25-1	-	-	TGTGCCAGCAGTGAATTTCTAGGGGGCACTGAAGCTTTCTTT	CASSEFLGGTEAFF
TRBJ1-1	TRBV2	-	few	TGTGCCAGAAGGGGGGCAAACAGAAGCGCTTTCTTT	CARRGANRSAFF
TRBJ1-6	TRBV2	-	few	TGTGCCAGCATCCCAGTATATAATTCACCCCTCCACTTT	CASIPVYNSPLHF
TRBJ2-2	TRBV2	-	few	TGTGCCAGCAGTGAAGGATGGTTCGGGGAGCTGTTTTTT	CASSEGWFGELFF
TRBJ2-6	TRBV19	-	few	TGTGCCAGTAGCGGGGTCAGCTCTGGGGCCAACGTCCTGACTTTC	CASSGVSSGANVLTF
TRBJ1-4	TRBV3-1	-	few	TGTGCCAGCAGCCCGGGTGGGAAACTGTTTTTT	CASSPGGKLFF
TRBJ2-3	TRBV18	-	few	TGTGCCAGCTCGGGACGGGACACAGATACGCAGTATTTT	CASSGRDTDTQYF
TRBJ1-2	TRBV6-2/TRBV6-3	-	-	TGTGCCAGCAGTTACCATGGAACAGGAAACTATGGCTACACCTTC	CASSYHGTGNYGYTF
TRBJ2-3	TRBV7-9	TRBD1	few	TGTGCCAGCAGCTTCAACAGGGGGATCGCAGATACGCAGTATTTT	CASSFNRGIADTQYF
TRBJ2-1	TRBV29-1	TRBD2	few	TGCAGCGCCCTAGCGGGGTACAATGAGCAGTTCTTC	CSALAGYNEQFF
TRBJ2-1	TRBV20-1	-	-	TGCAGTGCTAGCCTACTATACCGACCCTACAATGAGCAGTTCTTC	CSASLLYRPYNEQFF
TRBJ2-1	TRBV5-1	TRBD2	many	TGCGCCAGCAGATCTAGCGGGGGGACTTACAATGAGCAGTTCTTC	CASRSSGGTYNEQFF
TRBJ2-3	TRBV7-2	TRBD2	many	TGTGCCAGCAGCTTAGGGCGGGGGGTCCGAACAGATACGCAGTATTTT	CASSLGRGVRTDTQYF
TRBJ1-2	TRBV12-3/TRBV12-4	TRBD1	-	TGTGCCAGCAGTTCCAACAACAGGGGCGATGGCTACACCTTC	CASSSNNRGDGYTF
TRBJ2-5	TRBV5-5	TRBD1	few	TGTGCCAGCAGCTACTGGACAGGGCAAGAGACCCAGTACTTC	CASSYWTGQETQYF
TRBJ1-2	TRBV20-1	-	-	TGCAGTGCTAGAGATCCGGGCACCATGGGCTATGGCTACACCTTC	CSARDPGTMGYGYTF
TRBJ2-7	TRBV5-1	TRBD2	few	TGCGCCAGCCGCCTCGGGGGGGCCTACGAGCAGTACTTC	CASRLGGAYEQYF
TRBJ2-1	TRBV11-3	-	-	TGTGCCAGCAGCTCCGGACAGACCGGTTGGGATGAGCAGTTCTTC	CASSSGQTGWDEQFF
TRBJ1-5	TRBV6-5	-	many	TGTGCCAGCAGTTACGGGATCAATCAGCCCCAGCATTTT	CASSYGINQPQHF
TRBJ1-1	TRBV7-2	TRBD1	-	TGTGCCAGCAGCTCCTACAGGGGGTGGACTGAAGCTTTCTTT	CASSSYRGWTEAFF
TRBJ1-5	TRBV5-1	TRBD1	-	TGCGCCAGCAGGTCAGGGGGCGGCCTCAATCAGCCCCAGCATTTT	CASRSGGGLNQPQHF
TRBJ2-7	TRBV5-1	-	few	TGCGCCAGCAGCTTGGTAGGCAGTGACAACGAGCAGTACTTC	CASSLVGSDNEQYF
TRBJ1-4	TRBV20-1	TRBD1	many	TGCAGTGCCCGGGACAGCCTTAATGAAAAACTGTTTTTT	CSARDSLNEKLFF
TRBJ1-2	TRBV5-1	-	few	TGCGCCAGCAGCCCAGAACAGGGAGTAGGCGGCTACACCTTC	CASSPEQGVGGYTF
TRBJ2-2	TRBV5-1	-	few	TGCGCCAGCAGCTTGTACTTTGAGACCGGGGAGCTGTTTTTT	CASSLYFETGELFF
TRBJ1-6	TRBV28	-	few	TGTGCCAGCAGTTCCCGAGTCTGGGACGGGAATTCACCCCTCCACTTT	CASSSRVWDGNSPLHF
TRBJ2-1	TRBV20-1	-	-	TGCAGTGCTAGGTTGGAGGGTTATGAGCAGTTCTTC	CSARLEGYEQFF
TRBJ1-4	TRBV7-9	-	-	TGTGCCAGCAGCTTAGGCCCTCTTGCAACTAATGAAAAACTGTTTTTT	CASSLGPLATNEKLFF
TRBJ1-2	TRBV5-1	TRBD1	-	TGCGCCAGCAGCTTCGGGTCGACAGGGCGTTCAGCCTATGGCTACACCTTC	CASSFGSTGRSAYGYTF